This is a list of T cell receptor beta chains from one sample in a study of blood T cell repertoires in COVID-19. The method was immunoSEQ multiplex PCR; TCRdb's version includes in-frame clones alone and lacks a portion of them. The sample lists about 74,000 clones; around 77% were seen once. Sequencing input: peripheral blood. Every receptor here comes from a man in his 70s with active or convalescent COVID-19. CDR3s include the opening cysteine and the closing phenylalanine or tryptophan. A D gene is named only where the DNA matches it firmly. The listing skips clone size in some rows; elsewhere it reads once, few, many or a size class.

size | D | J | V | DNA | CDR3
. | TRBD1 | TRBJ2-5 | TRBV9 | TGTGCCAGCAGCGTACGGGCAGGGGGCCAAGAGACCCAGTACTTC | CASSVRAGGQETQYF
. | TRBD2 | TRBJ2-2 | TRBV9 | TGTGCCAGCAGCGTAGGGCCGCCGGGACTAGCGGGGGGGAAAACCGGGGAGCTGTTTTTT | CASSVGPPGLAGGKTGELFF
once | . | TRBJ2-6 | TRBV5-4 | TGTGCCAGCAGCTTGATGGTAGATGGGGCCAACGTCCTGACTTTC | CASSLMVDGANVLTF
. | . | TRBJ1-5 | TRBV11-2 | TGTGCCAGCAGCCCCTCTTTGGGGGCGCTAGAGAGGTATCAGCCCCAGCATTTT | CASSPSLGALERYQPQHF
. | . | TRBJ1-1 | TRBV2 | TGTGCCACCACCCCTAGCTGGGTCACTGAAGCTTTCTTT | CATTPSWVTEAFF
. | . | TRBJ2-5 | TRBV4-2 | TGTGCCAGCAGCCGTAACCCTCAGGGGCCAAGACAAGAGACCCAGTACTTC | CASSRNPQGPRQETQYF
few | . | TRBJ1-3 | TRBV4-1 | TGCGCCAGCAGCCACCCCGTATTCCAGGTCCCTGGAAACACCATATATTTT | CASSHPVFQVPGNTIYF
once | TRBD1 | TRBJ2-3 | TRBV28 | TGTGCCACCCAGACAGGGGGCGGTTGGGGCACAGATACGCAGTATTTT | CATQTGGGWGTDTQYF
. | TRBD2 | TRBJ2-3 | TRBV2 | TGTGCCAGCAGTGTGCTAGCGGACACAGATACGCAGTATTTT | CASSVLADTDTQYF
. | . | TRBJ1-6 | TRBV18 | TGTGCCAGCTCACAACTAAATTCACCCCTCCACTTT | CASSQLNSPLHF
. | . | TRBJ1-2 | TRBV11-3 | TGTGCCAGCAGCTTATCCGACAGCTCACTCGGCTACACCTTC | CASSLSDSSLGYTF
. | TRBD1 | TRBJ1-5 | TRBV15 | TGTGCCACCAGCCTTACAGGGGCCCGCAATCAGCCCCAGCATTTT | CATSLTGARNQPQHF
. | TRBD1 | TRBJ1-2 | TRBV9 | TGTGCCAGCAGCGGGGACAGGGGCCAAGGCTACACCTTC | CASSGDRGQGYTF
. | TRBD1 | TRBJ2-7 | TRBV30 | TGTGCCTGGAGAGGGACAGGGACCTCCTACGAGCAGTACTTC | CAWRGTGTSYEQYF
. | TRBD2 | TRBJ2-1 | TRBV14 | TGTGCCAGCAGCCAAGATCGATGGCGGGGGTCCTACAATGAGCAGTTCTTC | CASSQDRWRGSYNEQFF
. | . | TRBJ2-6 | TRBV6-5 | TGTGCCAGCAGGCCGCCACCTACTGGGGCCAACGTCCTGACTTTC | CASRPPPTGANVLTF
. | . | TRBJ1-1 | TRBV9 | TGTGCCAGCAGCGTAGCTACCGGCACTGAAGCTTTCTTT | CASSVATGTEAFF
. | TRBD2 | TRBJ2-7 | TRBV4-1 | TGCGCCAGCAGCCCGCAACCCCTAGGACTAGCGGGCCTCGGCGAGCAGTACTTC | CASSPQPLGLAGLGEQYF
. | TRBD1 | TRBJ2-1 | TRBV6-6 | TGTGCCAGCAGAACCGGGACAGGGGGGGACAATGAGCAGTTCTTC | CASRTGTGGDNEQFF
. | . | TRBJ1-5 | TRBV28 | TGTGCCAGCAGCAGAAACCCCAATCAGCCCCAGCATTTT | CASSRNPNQPQHF
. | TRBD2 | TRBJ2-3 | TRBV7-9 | TGTGCCAGCAGCTTAGCTCTAGCGGGGTCCCCTGGGGATACGCAGTATTTT | CASSLALAGSPGDTQYF
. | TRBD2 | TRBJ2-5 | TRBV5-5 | TGTGCCAGCAGCTTGACGCCGGGAGGCAAACAAGAGACCCAGTACTTC | CASSLTPGGKQETQYF
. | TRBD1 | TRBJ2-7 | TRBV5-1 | TGCGCCAGCCAAATGACAGGGAGCTCCTACGAGCAGTACTTC | CASQMTGSSYEQYF
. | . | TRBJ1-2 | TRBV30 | TGTGCCGGCACCGGGACACCCTATGGCTACACCTTC | CAGTGTPYGYTF
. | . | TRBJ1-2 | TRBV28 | TGTGCCAGCAGTACACAGCGGGCTGGCTACACCTTC | CASSTQRAGYTF
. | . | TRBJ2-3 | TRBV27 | TGTGCCAGCAGTTTAACGGCTAGATCAGATACGCAGTATTTT | CASSLTARSDTQYF
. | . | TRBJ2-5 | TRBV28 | TGTGCCAGCAGTTTTGCCCAGATCCAAGAGACCCAGTACTTC | CASSFAQIQETQYF
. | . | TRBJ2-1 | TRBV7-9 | TGTGCCAGCAGCTTAGGGGGAGTAGATGAGCAGTTCTTC | CASSLGGVDEQFF
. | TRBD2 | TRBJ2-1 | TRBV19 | TGTGCCAGTAGGGACCCGGCGACTAGCTCAGATGAGCAGTTCTTC | CASRDPATSSDEQFF
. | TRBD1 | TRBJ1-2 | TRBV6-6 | TGTGCCAGCACCCCCCCAGGGGGCGGCTACACCTTC | CASTPPGGGYTF